This T cell receptor (beta chain) is from a study of T-cell reconstitution after alpha-beta-depleted transplantation in children. The TCRbeta library incorporated unique molecular identifiers. From the PCR reads, TCRdb called clonotypes with MiXCR, one entry per CDR3 protein. The sample consists of about 980,000 distinct CDR3 sequences, 25% to 35% of them appearing once. As regards this clonotype: What it binds is not known.

CDR3 size: 11 residues. V was trimmed by 5 bases and J by 3 bases, leaving 5 bases between them. General study results and limits: T-cell counts and diversity at one year following transplant were attributed mainly to newly produced T cells. Surviving recipient cells, namely T cells and thymic progenitors, were the source of high day-60 TCRbeta diversity in some patients. Several hundred graft clones that had expanded were reportedly the source of alpha-beta T cells about two months after transplant.

The TCR sequence derives from a boy under three years old who had a stem cell transplant for SCID, so the T cells may come from the graft donor. Source: PBMCs, mostly from graft donor cells, taken 360 days after TCRalphabeta/CD19-depleted stem cell transplant. The chain combines TRBV12-3 or TRBV12-4 with TRBJ2-7; D not resolved. Here the CDR3 DNA reads TGTGCCAGCAGTCGATTCTACGAGCAGTACTTC. Its translation: CASSRFYEQYF.